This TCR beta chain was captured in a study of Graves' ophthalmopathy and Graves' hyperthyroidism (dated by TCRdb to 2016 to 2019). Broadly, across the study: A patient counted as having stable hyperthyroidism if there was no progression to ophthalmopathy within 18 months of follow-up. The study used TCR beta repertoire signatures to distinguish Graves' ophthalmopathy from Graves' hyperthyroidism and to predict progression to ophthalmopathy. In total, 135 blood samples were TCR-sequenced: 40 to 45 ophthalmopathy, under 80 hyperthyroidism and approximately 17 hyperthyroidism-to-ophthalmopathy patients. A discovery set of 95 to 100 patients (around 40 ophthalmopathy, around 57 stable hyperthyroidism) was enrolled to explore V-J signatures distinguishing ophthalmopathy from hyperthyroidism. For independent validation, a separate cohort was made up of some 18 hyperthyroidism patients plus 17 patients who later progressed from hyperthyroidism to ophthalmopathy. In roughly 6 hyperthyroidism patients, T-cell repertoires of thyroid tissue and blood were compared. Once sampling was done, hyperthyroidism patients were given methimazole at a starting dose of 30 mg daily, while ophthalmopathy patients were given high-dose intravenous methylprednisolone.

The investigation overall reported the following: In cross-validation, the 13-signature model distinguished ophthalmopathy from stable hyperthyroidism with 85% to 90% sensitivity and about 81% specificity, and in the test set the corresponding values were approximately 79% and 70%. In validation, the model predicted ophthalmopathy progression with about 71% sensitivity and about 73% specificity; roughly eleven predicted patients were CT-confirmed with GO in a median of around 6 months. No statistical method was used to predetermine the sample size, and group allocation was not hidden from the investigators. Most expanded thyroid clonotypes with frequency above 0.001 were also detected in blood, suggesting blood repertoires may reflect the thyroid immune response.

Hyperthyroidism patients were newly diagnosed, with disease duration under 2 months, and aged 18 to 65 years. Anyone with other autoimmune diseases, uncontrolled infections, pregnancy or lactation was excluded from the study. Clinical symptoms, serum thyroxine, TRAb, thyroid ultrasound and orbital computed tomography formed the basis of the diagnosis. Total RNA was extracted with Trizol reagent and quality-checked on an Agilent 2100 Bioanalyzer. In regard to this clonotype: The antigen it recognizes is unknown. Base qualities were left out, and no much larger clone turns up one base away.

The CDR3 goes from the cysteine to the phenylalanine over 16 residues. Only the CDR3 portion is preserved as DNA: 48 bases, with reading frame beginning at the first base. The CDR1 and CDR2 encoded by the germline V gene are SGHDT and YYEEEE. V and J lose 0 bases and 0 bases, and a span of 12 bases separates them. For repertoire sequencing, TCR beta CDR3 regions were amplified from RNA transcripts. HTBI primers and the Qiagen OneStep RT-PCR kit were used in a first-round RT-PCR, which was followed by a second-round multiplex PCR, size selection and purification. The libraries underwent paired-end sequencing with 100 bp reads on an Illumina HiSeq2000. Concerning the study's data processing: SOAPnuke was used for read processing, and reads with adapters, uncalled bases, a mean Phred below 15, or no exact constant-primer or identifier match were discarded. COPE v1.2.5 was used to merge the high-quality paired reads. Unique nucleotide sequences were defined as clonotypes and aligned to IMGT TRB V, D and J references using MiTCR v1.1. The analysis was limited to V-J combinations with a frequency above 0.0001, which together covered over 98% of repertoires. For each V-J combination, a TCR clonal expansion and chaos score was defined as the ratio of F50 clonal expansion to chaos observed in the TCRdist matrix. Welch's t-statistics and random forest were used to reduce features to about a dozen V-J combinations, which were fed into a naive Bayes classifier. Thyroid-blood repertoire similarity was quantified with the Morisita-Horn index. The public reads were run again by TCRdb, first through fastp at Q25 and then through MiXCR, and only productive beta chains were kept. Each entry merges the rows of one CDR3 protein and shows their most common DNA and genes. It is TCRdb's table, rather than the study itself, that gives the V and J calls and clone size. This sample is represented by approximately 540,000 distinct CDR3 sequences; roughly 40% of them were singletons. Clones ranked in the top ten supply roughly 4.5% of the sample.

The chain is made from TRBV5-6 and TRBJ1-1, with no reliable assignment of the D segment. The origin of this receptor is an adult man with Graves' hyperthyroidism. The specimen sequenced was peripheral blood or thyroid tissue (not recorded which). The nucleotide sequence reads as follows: TGTGCCAGCAGCTTGGTAAGAGGGTATATGAACACTGAAGCTTTCTTT. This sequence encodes CASSLVRGYMNTEAFF.